The clone carrying this TCR beta chain was seen only a few times. Authors of the study amplified TCR beta CDR3 regions from RNA transcripts. Using the HTBI primer set, a first-round RT-PCR was run on the TCR CDR3. MiXCR was run by TCRdb on the multiplex PCR reads, yielding one entry per CDR3 protein. The table has a few hundred thousand distinct CDR3 sequences, approximately 18% seen once. Germline V gene sequence: CDR1 KGHSH, CDR2 LQKENI. The V gene end was trimmed by 3 bases and the J gene end by 8 bases; junction bases not matched to a gene: 4. The CDR3 runs 13 residues. The data were taken from a study of T cells in Graves' hyperthyroidism and ophthalmopathy.

The genes are TRBV18 and TRBJ2-1, with 7 bases matching TRBD1. The sample comprised blood. The TCR sequence derives from a young man with Graves' ophthalmopathy. The CDR3 region is CASSPQQGHEQFF. DNA of the CDR3: TGTGCCAGCTCACCCCAACAGGGGCATGAGCAGTTCTTC.